These 6 T cell receptor beta chains originate from one sample sequenced in a study of shared clonotypes between healthy human individuals. The assay was immunoSEQ multiplex PCR, and TCRdb's table has in-frame clones only and misses some. The sample carries under 2.5 million clones, about 90% recorded once. The sample comprised naive CD4+ T cells from PBMCs. Sample subset: CD45RA+ positively selected. These receptors all come from a man younger than 35 in good health. Some clones in this sample may be carry-over from other donors' samples.

This clone was detected only a few times. The chain links TRBV5-4 to TRBJ1-2; D not certain. CDR1 and CDR2 from the germline V gene are SGHNT and YYREEE (reference sequence). V was pared by 3 bases and J by 8 bases, with 11 bases between. The CDR3 covers 12 residues. CDR3 nucleotide sequence: TGTGCCAGCAGCTCGATTGACGTCGGCTACACCTTC. It translates to CASSSIDVGYTF.

The chain's CDR3 is CASSTQQGMGYGYTF. The CDR3 nucleotides are TGTGCCAGTAGTACCCAACAGGGGATGGGCTATGGCTACACCTTC. The J gene is TRBJ1-2, the V gene TRBV19; 7 bases align to TRBD1. CDR3 size: 15 residues. Trimming took 4 bases from V and 4 from J; bases not matched to a gene: 9. Per the germline V gene, CDR1 is LNHDA and CDR2 is SQIVND (reference sequence).

The chain has TRBV5-6 and TRBJ1-2; D not resolved. Germline values: CDR1 SGHDT, CDR2 YYEEEE. V lost 4 bases and J 8 bases, leaving 18 bases between the germline ends. The CDR3 runs 14 residues. CDR3 DNA sequence: TGTGCCAGCAGCCGAGACAAGGGCCTTGGCGGCTACACCTTC. This sequence encodes CASSRDKGLGGYTF.

The V call is TRBV5-6, the J call TRBJ2-4; possible D gene TRBD1, 5 bases. V was clipped by 0 bases and J by 8 bases, with 15 bases between them. This CDR3 contains 15 residues. The germline V gene has CDR1 SGHDT and CDR2 YYEEEE. CDR3 in amino acids: CASSLVGSRVDIQYF. CDR3 DNA: TGTGCCAGCAGCTTGGTCGGTAGCAGGGTAGACATTCAGTACTTC.

The J gene is TRBJ2-7, the V gene TRBV4-3, with no clear D. Trimming took 0 bases from V and 2 from J, leaving 5 bases between them. The CDR3 runs 13 residues. The V gene's germline CDR1 is LGHNA and CDR2 YSLEER. CDR3 coding DNA: TGCGCCAGCAGCCAAGATGGCACCTACGAGCAGTACTTC. This encodes CASSQDGTYEQYF.

The chain recombines TRBV5-8 with TRBJ1-5; no firm D call. The CDR3 contains 14 residues. Per germline, CDR1 SGHTS and CDR2 YDEGEE. Trimming stripped 2 bases from V and 4 bases from J, with 10 bases between. CDR3 amino acids: CASSFTGNNQPQHF. CDR3 nucleotide sequence: TGTGCCAGCAGCTTCACGGGGAATAATCAGCCCCAGCATTTT.